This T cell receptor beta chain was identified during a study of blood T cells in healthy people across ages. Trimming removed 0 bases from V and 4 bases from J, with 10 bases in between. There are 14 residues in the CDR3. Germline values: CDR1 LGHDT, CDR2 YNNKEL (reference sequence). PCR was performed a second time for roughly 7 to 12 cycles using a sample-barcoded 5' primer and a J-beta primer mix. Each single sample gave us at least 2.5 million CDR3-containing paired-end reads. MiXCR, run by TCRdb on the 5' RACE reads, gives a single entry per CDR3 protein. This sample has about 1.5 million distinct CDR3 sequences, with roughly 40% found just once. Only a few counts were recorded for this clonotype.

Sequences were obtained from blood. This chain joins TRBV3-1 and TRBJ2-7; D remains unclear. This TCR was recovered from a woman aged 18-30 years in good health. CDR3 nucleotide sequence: TGTGCCAGCAGCCAAGATCCCGCCGGGTACGAGCAGTACTTC. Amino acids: CASSQDPAGYEQYF.